One sample yielded the 28 T cell receptor beta chains listed below, sequenced in a study of T-cell memory formation after mild COVID-19. One entry per CDR3 protein results from TCRdb running MiXCR on the 5' RACE reads. The sample includes roughly 300,000 distinct CDR3 sequences, less than 9.5% of them seen just once. Input material: PBMCs or a T cell subset sorted from them (not recorded which). The receptors stem from a young man who had mild COVID-19 (a few samples of this study predate the infection). Cell type and time point are not known.

The V and J genes are TRBV12-3 or TRBV12-4 and TRBJ2-3, with unresolved D. CDR3 length equals 14 residues. V lost 4 bases and J lost 3, with 11 bases in between. For the CDR3, the DNA is TGTGCCAGCAGTTCCGCCGTGCAGACAGATACGCAGTATTTT. This sequence encodes CASSSAVQTDTQYF.

The chain recombines TRBV5-5 with TRBJ2-1; 10 positions match TRBD2. This CDR3 comprises 15 residues. Germline values: CDR1 SGHKS, CDR2 YYEKEE (reference sequence). V lost 7 bases, J lost 1 base, and 5 bases stayed unmatched. The CDR3 DNA sequence: TGTGCCAGCGAGATGGGACTAGCGTCCTACAATGAGCAGTTCTTC. Translating it yields CASEMGLASYNEQFF.

The sample holds a few counts of this clonotype. The rearrangement uses TRBV5-1 and TRBJ1-1; D might be TRBD1 (5 bases). V was shortened by 1 base and J by 1 base, with 14 bases between the two germline ends. The CDR3 consists of 16 residues. The V gene's germline CDR1 is SGHRS and CDR2 YFSETQ. Here the CDR3 DNA reads TGCGCCAGCAGCTTGAATCAGGGAGTGGGGAACACTGAAGCTTTCTTT. It specifies CASSLNQGVGNTEAFF.

The sample holds a few counts of this clonotype. CDR3 nucleotides: TGTGCCAGCACCATTTGGGGGGGACCTCAGACCCAGTACTTC. Translating gives CASTIWGGPQTQYF. This chain joins TRBV2 and TRBJ2-5; 7 bases map to TRBD2. Germline V gene sequence: CDR1 SNHLY, CDR2 FYNNEI. After removal of 7 bases from V and 6 bases from J, the junction contained 11 bases not matched to a gene. The CDR3 extends over 14 amino acids.

This clonotype appeared a few times. The chain couples TRBV2 to TRBJ2-5; TRBD2 matches at 9 bases. Per the germline V gene, CDR1 is SNHLY and CDR2 is FYNNEI. The CDR3 runs 15 residues. V trimming: 4 bases; J trimming: 2 bases; junction bases outside the gene matches: 5. DNA of the CDR3: TGTGCCAGCAGTGGGGGTAGCGGGGGACAAGAGACCCAGTACTTC. Translating it yields CASSGGSGGQETQYF.

This clonotype has ten or more counts. The chain uses TRBV7-2 and TRBJ2-7, with unresolved D. The V end lost 2 bases, the J end lost 2 bases, and 7 bases lay between the germline ends. Germline CDR1 reads SGHTA; CDR2 reads FQGNSA. This CDR3 contains 13 residues. As DNA, the CDR3 is TGTGCCAGCAGCTTAAGTGAGGCCTACGAGCAGTACTTC. Protein sequence: CASSLSEAYEQYF.

CDR3 loop: CASSVADTRTGPTDTQYF. The CDR3 DNA reads TGTGCCAGCAGCGTCGCTGACACAAGGACAGGCCCAACAGATACGCAGTATTTT. The chain couples TRBV7-2 to TRBJ2-3; 7 nucleotides match TRBD1. This CDR3 has 18 amino acids. The junction had 17 bases not matched to a gene; V was cut back by 5 bases and J by 3 bases. Germline V gene lookup returns CDR1 SGHTA and CDR2 FQGNSA.

The table lists this clonotype with a few counts. CDR3 sequence (DNA): TGTGCCAGCAGGGGGACACCTTGGCACACTGAAGCTTTCTTT. This sequence encodes CASRGTPWHTEAFF. The rearrangement links TRBV12-3 or TRBV12-4 to TRBJ1-1; TRBD1 might be the D (6 bases). Deletions cut 6 bases from V and 3 bases from J, with 14 bases between. This CDR3 spans 14 amino acids.

There are a few counts of this clonotype. The chain couples TRBV12-3 or TRBV12-4 to TRBJ1-1, with D unclear. V lost 6 bases to trimming and J lost 5 bases, with 13 bases between them. This CDR3 spans 13 amino acids. The CDR3 DNA follows: TGTGCCAGCAGGTTGGACCTAACGACTGAAGCTTTCTTT. It translates to CASRLDLTTEAFF.

This chain joins TRBV15 and TRBJ2-1, with D tentatively TRBD2 (6 bases). This CDR3 is 12 amino acids long. CDR1 LNHNV and CDR2 YYDKDF come from the germline V gene (reference sequence). V lost 2 bases and J 9 bases, leaving 8 bases between the germline ends. CDR3: CATSRRGGEQFF. The CDR3, as DNA: TGTGCCACCAGCAGAAGGGGAGGTGAGCAGTTCTTC.

V is TRBV5-1 and J is TRBJ2-1; D may correspond to TRBD1 or TRBD2 (6 bases each). Germline CDR1 and CDR2: SGHRS and YFSETQ. Between the trimmed V and J ends, which lost 4 bases and 6 bases, there was a span of 17 bases. This CDR3 region has 15 residues. The CDR3 loop reads CASSRTGADTNEQFF. The CDR3, as DNA: TGCGCCAGCAGCCGGACGGGGGCCGACACCAATGAGCAGTTCTTC.

This clonotype was observed a few times. This rearrangement joins TRBV4-3 to TRBJ2-7; 7 bases are shared with TRBD1. This CDR3 spans 15 amino acids. Unmatched junction bases numbered 9, after V lost 3 bases and J lost 4 bases. The germline V gene encodes CDR1 LGHNA and CDR2 YSLEER. Here the CDR3 reads CASSQTILQGYEQYF. The DNA of the CDR3 is TGCGCCAGCAGCCAGACGATCCTACAGGGGTACGAGCAGTACTTC.

This clonotype was seen more than once but under ten times. This chain uses TRBV7-3 with TRBJ2-5, with D unclear. V lost 4 bases and J lost 5, with 11 bases in between. In germline, CDR1 is SGHTA, CDR2 FQGTGA. This CDR3 contains 13 residues. The CDR3 loop reads CASSSTSGETQYF. CDR3 sequence (DNA): TGTGCCAGCAGCTCCACGTCCGGGGAGACCCAGTACTTC. The full variable domain, completed using reference TRBV7-3 and TRBJ2-5, is GAGVSQTPSNKVTEKGKYVELRCDPISGHTALYWYRQSLGQGPEFLIYFQGTGAADDSGLPNDRFFAVRPEGSVSTLKIQRTERGDSAVYLCASSSTSGETQYFGPGTRLLVL.

The rearrangement uses TRBV5-4 and TRBJ2-3; 10 bases are a match to TRBD1. The CDR3 sequence is 18 residues long. V lost 4 bases to trimming and J lost 1 base; unmatched junction nucleotides: 12. CDR1 is SGHNT, CDR2 YYREEE, per germline (reference sequence). CDR3 sequence reads: CASSGDRGLTHRTDTQYF. As DNA, the CDR3 is TGTGCCAGCAGCGGGGACAGGGGCCTCACTCACCGCACAGATACGCAGTATTTT.

This clonotype was seen a handful of times. The CDR3, as DNA: TGTGCCAGCTCACCGGGGGGCAGGTCCCAGTACAATGAGCAGTTCTTC. Translating it yields CASSPGGRSQYNEQFF. The chain joins TRBV18 to TRBJ2-1; D assignment may be TRBD1 or TRBD2 (6 bases each). Trimming pared 3 bases from V and 4 bases from J, leaving 16 bases between. This CDR3 region has 16 residues. Per the germline V gene, CDR1 is KGHSH and CDR2 is LQKENI.

The sample holds a few counts of this clonotype. The chain recombines TRBV4-1 with TRBJ2-7; the match to TRBD1 covers 9 bases. V lost 1 base and J lost 1; bases outside the gene matches: 2. This CDR3 is built from 15 residues. Germline CDR1 MGHRA, CDR2 YSYEKL. The chain's CDR3 is CASSQGTGESYEQYF. CDR3 nucleotide sequence: TGCGCCAGCAGCCAAGGGACAGGGGAATCCTACGAGCAGTACTTC.

The chain employs TRBV13 and TRBJ2-7; 10 bases agree with TRBD1. This CDR3 is 16 amino acids long. Per germline, CDR1 PRHDT and CDR2 FYEKMQ (reference sequence). V dropped 5 bases and J dropped 0; count of bases not matched to a gene: 7. The CDR3 DNA reads TGTGCCAGCAGCCTGCCGGGACAGGGGATCTCCTACGAGCAGTACTTC. It specifies CASSLPGQGISYEQYF.

This clonotype has ten or more counts. Written as DNA, the CDR3 is TGTGCCTCCGCTTTCGATAGCCTGGAGACCCAGTACTTC. Its translation is CASAFDSLETQYF. This chain links TRBV30 with TRBJ2-5; D gene uncertain. The length of the CDR3 is 13 residues. Germline CDR1 reads GTSNPN; CDR2 reads SVGIG (reference sequence). V was pared by 7 bases and J by 5 bases, with 17 bases between.

The chain is built from TRBV24-1 and TRBJ2-7; the match to TRBD1 covers 10 bases. The CDR3 extends over 16 amino acids. From germline, CDR1 is KGHDR and CDR2 SFDVKD. V trimming: 4 bases; J trimming: 2 bases; junction bases outside the gene matches: 7. The DNA of the CDR3 is TGTGCCACCAGTGAGCCGGGACAGGGGATAACCTACGAGCAGTACTTC. Its protein is CATSEPGQGITYEQYF.

CDR3 DNA sequence: TGTGCCATCAGTGAGTCGGGGGACAGGGGATCCCTCCACTTT. Encoded protein: CAISESGDRGSLHF. The rearrangement uses TRBV10-3 and TRBJ1-6; 10 positions agree with TRBD1. Germline V lookup: CDR1 ENHRY, CDR2 SYGVKD. V trimming: 0 bases; J trimming: 14 bases; junction bases outside the gene matches: 4. This CDR3 region has 14 residues.

J is TRBJ2-7 and V is TRBV5-1; either TRBD1 or TRBD2 may fit D (5 bases each). Germline lookup yields CDR1 SGHRS and CDR2 YFSETQ. The CDR3 sequence is 13 residues long. Trimming removed 7 bases at V and 4 bases at J, with 15 bases between. CDR3 region: CASRGGQTYEQYF. CDR3 sequence (DNA): TGCGCCAGCCGGGGCGGGCAGACTTACGAGCAGTACTTC.

The gene calls are TRBV6-2 or TRBV6-3 and TRBJ1-5; maybe TRBD1 (6 bases). V dropped 6 bases and J dropped 11 bases, with 14 bases sitting between them. The CDR3 has 12 amino acids. Germline CDR1 is MNHEY and CDR2 is SVGEGT. The CDR3, as DNA: TGTGCCAGCAGCCAAGACAGGAGCACCCAGCATTTT. This sequence encodes CASSQDRSTQHF.

In its sample, this clonotype was seen many times. This chain uses TRBV11-2 with TRBJ2-7; D is undetermined. Germline CDR1 is SGHAT and CDR2 is FQNNGV. Between the trimmed V and J ends, which lost 5 bases and 5 bases, there was a span of 22 bases. The CDR3 spans 16 residues. CDR3 nucleotide sequence: TGTGCCAGCAGCCCAAGCCCCGGCGGACGCCTGGACGAGCAGTACTTC. The encoded protein is CASSPSPGGRLDEQYF.

This clonotype has at least ten counts. The genes are TRBV2 and TRBJ2-7; TRBD1 matches 7 bases. Unmatched junction bases numbered 4, after V lost 6 bases and J lost 5 bases. Per the germline V gene, CDR1 is SNHLY and CDR2 is FYNNEI. This CDR3 comprises 12 residues. Written as DNA, the CDR3 is TGTGCCAGCAGACAAACAGGGGACGAGCAGTACGTC. It encodes CASRQTGDEQYV.

This clonotype was detected ten times or more. The chain links TRBV7-2 to TRBJ1-6; no definite D call. This CDR3 contains 15 residues. CDR1 and CDR2 from the germline V gene are SGHTA and FQGNSA. The V end was cut by 5 bases, the J end by 14 bases, with 22 bases between. The CDR3 sequence: CASSLSDGPGKTLHF. The CDR3 DNA is TGTGCCAGCAGCCTCTCCGACGGTCCGGGGAAGACCCTCCACTTT.

Many counts were recorded for this clonotype. This rearrangement joins TRBV20-1 to TRBJ1-5, with unresolved D. The V end lost 3 bases, the J end lost 6 bases, and 12 bases lay between the germline ends. The CDR3 covers 13 residues. Germline CDR1 DFQATT, CDR2 SNEGSKA (reference sequence). DNA for the CDR3: TGCAGTGCTAGCTGGCAGGTTAGTCAGCCCCAGCATTTT. Residues: CSASWQVSQPQHF.

This clonotype was detected only a few times. This chain connects TRBV5-1 to TRBJ1-1; D remains ambiguous. In germline, CDR1 is SGHRS, CDR2 YFSETQ. This CDR3 is 13 amino acids long. The ends were cut back, 0 bases at V and 6 bases at J, with 9 bases in the middle. CDR3 coding DNA: TGCGCCAGCAGCTTGGTCGGCACCCCTGAAGCTTTCTTT. This translates into CASSLVGTPEAFF.

V usage is TRBV6-1 and J usage is TRBJ2-5; D is undetermined. Deletions cut 1 base from V and 2 bases from J, with 14 bases between. The CDR3 loop spans 16 amino acids. CDR1 and CDR2 (germline): MNHNS, SASEGT. The chain's CDR3 is CASSEVHKPDQETQYF. The CDR3 DNA sequence: TGTGCCAGCAGTGAAGTACACAAGCCAGATCAAGAGACCCAGTACTTC.